This T cell receptor beta chain was obtained from a study of vaccination effects on CD4 cells after COVID-19. Across the whole study: Sample donation by two convalescent patients took place 16 days and one week before vaccination. Study findings and constraints: In the late period after vaccination, infection- and vaccine-induced clones contracted markedly.

A single count supports this clone. No antigen is known for it. In the ViraFEST assay, antigen-specific CD4+ clonotypes were identified by expansion after peptide-pool stimulation. Isolation of CD4+ T cells took place after nine to ten days of culture. Confirmation by PCR established that the person had SARS-CoV-2 infection between March and December 2020. Wells each received around 2.2 million PBMC, cultured with 10 IU/ml IL-2 and roughly 9.8 ug/ml peptides. Libraries were prepared by immunoSEQ multiplex PCR; TCRdb keeps only in-frame clonotypes and omits some of them. Here the sample spans about 45,000 clones, under 80% being singletons. The origin of this receptor is a human donor who had a prior SARS-CoV-2 infection. The input for sequencing was CD4+ T cells from PBMCs cultured with a peptide pool, taken before COVID-19 vaccination.

The CDR3 spells CASSSQGPGELFF. CDR3 DNA: TGTGCCAGCAGCTCTCAGGGGCCCGGGGAGCTGTTTTTT. V gene TRBV5-5 combines with J gene TRBJ2-2; D is perhaps TRBD1 (6 bases). Germline CDR1 is SGHKS and CDR2 is YYEKEE (reference sequence). The CDR3 sequence is 13 residues long. The germline V and J ends were trimmed by 3 bases and 6 bases, with 9 bases remaining between them.